The 26 T cell receptor beta chains listed next were all sequenced from one sample in a study of blood T cell repertoires in COVID-19. Assay: immunoSEQ multiplex PCR; the TCRdb copy retains only in-frame clones and omits some. The sample yields some 230,000 clones, approximately 90% seen once. The sample taken for sequencing was peripheral blood. Receptors were obtained from a young man who had recovered from COVID-19.

This clone was found once. The V call is TRBV4-1, the J call TRBJ1-1; D call uncertain. Trimming stripped 0 bases from V and 0 bases from J, with 11 bases between. This CDR3 has 16 amino acids. Germline CDR1 MGHRA, CDR2 YSYEKL. CDR3 DNA: TGCGCCAGCAGCCAAGATCCGGGGATCATGAACACTGAAGCTTTCTTT. Protein: CASSQDPGIMNTEAFF.

The rearrangement joins TRBV6-2 or TRBV6-3 to TRBJ1-1, with D maybe TRBD1 (5 bases). This CDR3 has 13 residues. Trimming removed 5 bases at V and 5 bases at J, with 12 bases between. CDR1 and CDR2 from the germline V gene are MNHEY and SVGEGT. The CDR3 bases are TGTGCCAGCAGTCCGACAGCGGGGACTGAAGCTTTCTTT. Amino acids: CASSPTAGTEAFF.

This chain links TRBV4-3 with TRBJ1-2, with a tentative D call TRBD1 (6 bases). Per the germline V gene, CDR1 is LGHNA and CDR2 is YSLEER. The CDR3 is 15 residues long. V lost 0 bases to trimming and J lost 4 bases, with 12 bases between them. CDR3 DNA sequence: TGCGCCAGCAGCCAAGACAGGGGTCAATCCTATGGCTACACCTTC. This sequence encodes CASSQDRGQSYGYTF.

The chain employs TRBV5-4 and TRBJ2-5; 7 positions agree with TRBD2. Losses at the gene ends were 6 bases for V and 3 bases for J; bases not matched to a gene: 8. CDR3 length equals 14 residues. Germline lookup yields CDR1 SGHNT and CDR2 YYREEE (reference sequence). The CDR3 DNA follows: TGTGCCAGCACCTCTGCGGGAGAGGAAGAGACCCAGTACTTC. Encoded protein: CASTSAGEEETQYF.

The chain uses TRBV19 and TRBJ1-2, with D unresolved. The V gene's germline CDR1 is LNHDA and CDR2 SQIVND (reference sequence). V gave up 6 bases and J gave up 6 bases, with 20 bases separating them. The CDR3 consists of 15 residues. Here the CDR3 reads CASRTAGNHGNGYTF. The CDR3 DNA is TGTGCCAGTAGAACGGCGGGGAATCACGGAAATGGCTACACCTTC. The entire variable domain, with the rest obtained from reference TRBV19 and TRBJ1-2, is as follows: DGGITQSPKYLFRKEGQNVTLSCEQNLNHDAMYWYRQDPGQGLRLIYYSQIVNDFQKGDIAEGYSVSREKKESFPLTVTSAQKNPTAFYLCASRTAGNHGNGYTFGSGTRLTVV.

On this clone: Additional DNA sequences in this sample encode the identical CDR3. The rearrangement uses TRBV18 and TRBJ1-2; D may be TRBD1 (6 bases). V lost 5 bases, J lost 2 bases, and 9 bases lay in between. Germline V lookup: CDR1 KGHSH, CDR2 LQKENI. The CDR3 extends over 13 amino acids. The CDR3 sequence is CASSEGVNYGYTF. The CDR3, as DNA: TGTGCCAGCTCAGAGGGGGTGAACTATGGCTACACCTTC.

The gene calls are TRBV5-5 and TRBJ1-5; the match to TRBD1 covers 7 bases. The CDR3 runs to 14 residues. Germline assignment: CDR1 SGHKS and CDR2 YYEKEE (reference sequence). The J segment lost 3 bases and the V segment lost 4 bases, leaving 4 bases of the junction unmatched. CDR3 amino acids: CASSPDRPNQPQHF. The CDR3 region has the DNA TGTGCCAGCAGCCCGGACAGGCCCAATCAGCCCCAGCATTTT.

The CDR3 is CASSLGQRGRSETQYF. Here the CDR3 DNA reads TGTGCCAGCAGTTTGGGCCAGCGCGGGAGGTCAGAGACCCAGTACTTC. V gene TRBV6-5 combines with J gene TRBJ2-5; 8 bases line up with TRBD2. Trimming cost V 4 bases and J 4 bases; bases outside gene matches: 11. Germline-derived CDR1 and CDR2 are MNHEY and SVGAGI. The length of the CDR3 is 16 residues.

The chain links TRBV18 to TRBJ1-4, with 8 bases aligning to TRBD1. This CDR3 is built from 16 residues. Losses at the gene ends were 4 bases for V and 2 bases for J; bases not matched to a gene: 6. The germline gives CDR1 KGHSH, CDR2 LQKENI. CDR3 bases: TGTGCCAGCTCACGAACAGGGGACAGGACTAATGAAAAACTGTTTTTT. Its protein is CASSRTGDRTNEKLFF.

The chain employs TRBV19 and TRBJ1-5, with no clear D. Trimming took off 3 bases at V and 0 bases at J, with 15 bases between the two ends. The CDR3 is 17 residues long. Germline assignment: CDR1 LNHDA and CDR2 SQIVND (reference sequence). DNA for the CDR3: TGTGCCAGTAGTATCTTAGGGCCCGACTATAGCAATCAGCCCCAGCATTTT. Translating it yields CASSILGPDYSNQPQHF.

The J gene is TRBJ2-3, the V gene TRBV27; TRBD1 matches at 7 bases. The germline V gene has CDR1 MNHEY and CDR2 SMNVEV (reference sequence). V lost 6 bases to trimming and J lost 0 bases; unmatched junction nucleotides: 12. The CDR3 is made up of 17 amino acids. CDR3 coding DNA: TGTGCCAGCAGGGAACTCGGGACAGCCACTAGCACAGATACGCAGTATTTT. Translating it yields CASRELGTATSTDTQYF.

The genes are TRBV19 and TRBJ1-4; no clear D gene. CDR1 LNHDA and CDR2 SQIVND come from the germline V gene (reference sequence). This CDR3 contains 13 residues. V shed 7 bases and J shed 8 bases, with 14 bases lying between them. In nucleotides, the CDR3 is TGTGCCAGTACCAGTTACGCCGTAGAAAAACTGTTTTTT. Translating gives CASTSYAVEKLFF.

V usage is TRBV19 and J usage is TRBJ2-7; D is unresolved. V was clipped by 4 bases and J by 5 bases, with 12 bases between them. This CDR3 is built from 13 residues. Looked up from germline, CDR1 is LNHDA and CDR2 is SQIVND (reference sequence). The CDR3 bases are TGTGCCAGTAGTAGAGGCCCCCCCCACGAGCAGTACTTC. Encoded protein: CASSRGPPHEQYF.

This rearrangement joins TRBV5-4 to TRBJ2-3, with D perhaps TRBD1 (6 bases). V dropped 4 bases and J dropped 3 bases, with 12 bases sitting between them. CDR3 length equals 14 residues. The germline gives CDR1 SGHNT, CDR2 YYREEE (reference sequence). CDR3 protein: CASSPTGSTDTQYF. The CDR3 DNA follows: TGTGCCAGCAGCCCTACAGGGTCGACAGATACGCAGTATTTT. Based on the CDR3 plus reference TRBV5-4 and TRBJ2-3, the full variable domain is ETGVTQSPTHLIKTRGQQVTLRCSSQSGHNTVSWYQQALGQGPQFIFQYYREEENGRGNFPPRFSGLQFPNYSSELNVNALELDDSALYLCASSPTGSTDTQYFGPGTRLTVL.

The chain employs TRBV6-5 and TRBJ1-5, with TRBD1 matching over 8 bases. With 5 bases clipped from V and 11 bases from J, the junction kept 8 bases outside the gene matches. The germline V gene encodes CDR1 MNHEY and CDR2 SVGAGI. The CDR3 is 13 amino acids. CDR3 nucleotide sequence: TGTGCCAGCAGTACCGGGACAGGATGGACCCAGCATTTT. This sequence encodes CASSTGTGWTQHF.

The chain links TRBV19 to TRBJ1-2; D possibly corresponds to TRBD1 (5 bases). Trimming took off 1 base at V and 3 bases at J, with 12 bases between the two ends. Germline values: CDR1 LNHDA, CDR2 SQIVND (reference sequence). This CDR3 is 15 amino acids long. Here the CDR3 DNA reads TGTGCCAGTAGTATAGGCCAGGGAGGGGACTATGGCTACACCTTC. Protein sequence: CASSIGQGGDYGYTF.

This chain connects TRBV6-4 to TRBJ2-4; D uncertain. Trimming cost V 8 bases and J 8 bases, with 19 bases left between them. The CDR3 is 14 residues long. Germline V CDR1 and CDR2: MRHNA, SNTAGT. The CDR3 DNA is TGTGCCAGCTCCCCCGGCCCGACTGGCTACATTCAGTACTTC. This codes for CASSPGPTGYIQYF.

CDR3 in DNA: TGTGCCAGCAGCTTATCAGGGGCTGGGGTGAACACTGAAGCTTTCTTT. It translates to CASSLSGAGVNTEAFF. This sequence joins TRBV7-2 and TRBJ1-1; tentatively, D is TRBD1 (6 bases). The CDR3 is 16 residues long. Germline loops: CDR1 SGHTA, CDR2 FQGNSA. Trimming removed 2 bases at V and 0 bases at J, with 13 bases between.

This clone has more than one count but fewer than ten. The chain uses TRBV11-3 and TRBJ2-2; tentatively, D is TRBD1 (5 bases). V was cut by 4 bases and J by 1 base, with 10 bases left in between. This CDR3 is 15 amino acids long. CDR1 and CDR2 (germline): SGHNT, YENEEA. The CDR3 is CASSSFRENTGELFF. The CDR3 DNA reads TGTGCCAGCAGCTCCTTCAGGGAGAACACCGGGGAGCTGTTTTTT.

This chain joins TRBV19 and TRBJ1-5; no reliable D call. Germline CDR1 is LNHDA and CDR2 is SQIVND (reference sequence). Trimming shortened V by 3 bases and J by 3 bases, and 9 bases separated the two germline ends. The CDR3 totals 14 residues. In nucleotides, the CDR3 is TGTGCCAGTAGTATTATACAGTACAATCAGCCCCAGCATTTT. Translated, it gives CASSIIQYNQPQHF.

This clone has more than one count but fewer than ten. V is TRBV24-1 and J is TRBJ1-6; D ambiguous. CDR1 and CDR2 (germline): KGHDR, SFDVKD. The CDR3 is made up of 14 amino acids. The V end was cut by 7 bases, the J end by 7 bases, with 13 bases between. CDR3 coding DNA: TGTGCCACCAGAATCGGGCGGAGGAATTCACCCCTCCACTTT. It specifies CATRIGRRNSPLHF.

V is TRBV7-7 and J is TRBJ2-7, with 9 positions matching TRBD1. The CDR3 totals 18 residues. Trimming took 1 base from V and 3 from J; bases not matched to a gene: 13. The V gene's germline CDR1 is SSHAT and CDR2 FNYEAQ (reference sequence). The CDR3 here is CASSLVWDRASGLYEQYF. CDR3 nucleotide sequence: TGTGCCAGCAGCTTAGTGTGGGACAGGGCCTCGGGGCTCTACGAGCAGTACTTC.

V is TRBV6-6 and J is TRBJ1-2; D is possibly TRBD1 (5 bases). Trimming shortened V by 6 bases and J by 4 bases, and 15 bases separated the two germline ends. The CDR3 runs 14 residues. Looked up from germline, CDR1 is MNHNY and CDR2 is SVGAGI (reference sequence). DNA of the CDR3: TGTGCCAGCAGGACGCCTGGGGGGAGCTATGGCTACACCTTC. Translation gives CASRTPGGSYGYTF.

V is TRBV4-1 and J is TRBJ1-5; TRBD1 aligns across 8 bases. Germline lookup yields CDR1 MGHRA and CDR2 YSYEKL. The V gene end was trimmed by 4 bases and the J gene end by 1 base; junction bases not matched to a gene: 3. The CDR3 contains 15 residues. CDR3 amino acids: CASSPGTGSNQPQHF. DNA of the CDR3: TGCGCCAGCAGCCCCGGGACAGGAAGCAATCAGCCCCAGCATTTT.

This chain joins TRBV30 and TRBJ2-7; a possible D gene is TRBD2 (5 bases). Germline V gene sequence: CDR1 GTSNPN, CDR2 SVGIG (reference sequence). The V end was cut by 2 bases, the J end by 6 bases, with 11 bases between. The length of the CDR3 is 12 residues. CDR3 in DNA: TGTGCCTGGAGTTCAGGCGGGCCCGAGCAGTACTTC. Protein sequence: CAWSSGGPEQYF.

The chain carries TRBV6-2 or TRBV6-3 and TRBJ2-7; TRBD1 matches at 9 bases. The CDR3 runs 16 residues. Germline CDR1 is MNHEY and CDR2 is SVGEGT. Losses at the gene ends were 6 bases for V and 4 bases for J; bases not matched to a gene: 13. The DNA of the CDR3 is TGTGCCAGCAGCCCCTCCAAGGGACAGGGTTTATACGAGCAGTACTTC. This sequence encodes CASSPSKGQGLYEQYF.